This T cell receptor beta chain was captured by sequencing in a study of ipilimumab plus nivolumab after autologous stem cell transplantation. Study results and limitations: The authors say TCR, Treg and microbiome findings warrant further study.

Dosing: nivolumab 3 mg/kg IV, weeks 1, 4, 7, 10, then every two weeks to week 26. With regard to this clone: No antigen is known for it.

The assay was immunoSEQ multiplex PCR, and TCRdb's table has in-frame clones only and misses some. The sample includes thousands of clones, about 63% of them seen just once. CDR3 length equals 19 residues. From germline, CDR1 is SEHNR and CDR2 FQNEAQ (reference sequence). V dropped 3 bases and J dropped 4; count of bases not matched to a gene: 12. The source was PBMCs, collected in a trial of ipilimumab plus nivolumab as post-transplant consolidation. This clonotype was sampled from a male donor with multiple myeloma. The rearrangement links TRBV7-9 to TRBJ2-6; 10 positions match TRBD1. CDR3 sequence reads: CASSFPFPDRGAGANVLTF. Here the CDR3 DNA reads TGTGCCAGCAGCTTCCCTTTCCCGGACAGGGGGGCCGGGGCCAACGTCCTGACTTTC.